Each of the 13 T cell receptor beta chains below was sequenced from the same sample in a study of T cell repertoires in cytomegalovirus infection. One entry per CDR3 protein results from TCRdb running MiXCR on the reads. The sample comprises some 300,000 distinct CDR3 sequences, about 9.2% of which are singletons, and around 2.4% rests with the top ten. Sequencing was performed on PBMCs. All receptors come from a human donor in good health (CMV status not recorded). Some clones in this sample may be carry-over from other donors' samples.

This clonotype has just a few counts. CDR3 sequence (DNA): TGCAGTGCCGTAACCTCCGATGCCTATAAGAATCAGCCCCAGCATTTT. Protein product: CSAVTSDAYKNQPQHF. V gene TRBV20-1 combines with J gene TRBJ1-5; D is unclear. CDR1 and CDR2 (germline): DFQATT, SNEGSKA (reference sequence). Trimming stripped 6 bases from V and 4 bases from J, with 22 bases between. This CDR3 region has 16 residues.

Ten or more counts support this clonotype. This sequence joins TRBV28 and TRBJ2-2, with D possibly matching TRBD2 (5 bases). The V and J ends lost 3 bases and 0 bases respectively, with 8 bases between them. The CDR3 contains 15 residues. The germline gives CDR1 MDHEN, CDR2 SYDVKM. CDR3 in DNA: TGTGCCAGCAGTTTTCGGGGAACGAACACCGGGGAGCTGTTTTTT. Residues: CASSFRGTNTGELFF.

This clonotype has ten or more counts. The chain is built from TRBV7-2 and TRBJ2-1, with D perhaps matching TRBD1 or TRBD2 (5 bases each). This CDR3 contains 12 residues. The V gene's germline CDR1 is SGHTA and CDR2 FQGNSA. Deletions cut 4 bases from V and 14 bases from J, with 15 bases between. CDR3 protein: CASSSRDRWEFF. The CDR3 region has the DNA TGTGCCAGCAGCTCCCGGGACCGATGGGAGTTCTTC. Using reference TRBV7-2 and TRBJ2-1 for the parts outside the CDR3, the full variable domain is GAGVSQSPSNKVTEKGKDVELRCDPISGHTALYWYRQSLGQGLEFLIYFQGNSAPDKSGLPSDRFSAERTGGSVSTLTIQRTQQEDSAVYLCASSSRDRWEFFGPGTRLTVL.

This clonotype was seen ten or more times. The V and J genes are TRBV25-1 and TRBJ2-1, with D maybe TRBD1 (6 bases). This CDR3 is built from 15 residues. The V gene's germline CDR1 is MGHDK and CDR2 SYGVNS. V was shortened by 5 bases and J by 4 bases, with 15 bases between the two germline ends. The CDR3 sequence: CASSTRDNAYNEQFF. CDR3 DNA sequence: TGTGCCAGCAGTACCCGGGACAACGCTTACAATGAGCAGTTCTTC. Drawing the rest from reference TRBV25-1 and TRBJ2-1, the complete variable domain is EADIYQTPRYLVIGTGKKITLECSQTMGHDKMYWYQQDPGMELHLIHYSYGVNSTEKGDLSSESTVSRIRTEHFPLTLESARPSHTSQYLCASSTRDNAYNEQFFGPGTRLTVL.

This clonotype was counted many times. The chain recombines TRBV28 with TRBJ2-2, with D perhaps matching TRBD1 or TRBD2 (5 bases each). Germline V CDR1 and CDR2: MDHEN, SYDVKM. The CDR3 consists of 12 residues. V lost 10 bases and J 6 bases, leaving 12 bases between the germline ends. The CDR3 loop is CATEEGPGELFF. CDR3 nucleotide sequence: TGTGCCACAGAAGAGGGGCCCGGGGAGCTGTTTTTT.

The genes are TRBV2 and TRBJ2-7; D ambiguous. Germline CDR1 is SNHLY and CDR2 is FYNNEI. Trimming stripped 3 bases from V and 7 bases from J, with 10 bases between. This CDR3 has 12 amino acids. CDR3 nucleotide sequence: TGTGCCAGCAGTGACCCCCCCTGGGAGCAGTACTTC. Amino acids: CASSDPPWEQYF.

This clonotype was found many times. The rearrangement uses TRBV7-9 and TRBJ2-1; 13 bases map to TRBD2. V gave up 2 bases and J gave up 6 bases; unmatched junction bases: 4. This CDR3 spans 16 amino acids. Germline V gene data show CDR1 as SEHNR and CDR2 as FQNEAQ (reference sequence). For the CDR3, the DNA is TGTGCCAGCAGCTTAAAATGGACTAGCGGGGGCAATGAGCAGTTCTTC. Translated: CASSLKWTSGGNEQFF. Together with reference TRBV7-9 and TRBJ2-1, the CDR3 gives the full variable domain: DTGVSQNPRHKITKRGQNVTFRCDPISEHNRLYWYRQTLGQGPEFLTYFQNEAQLEKSRLLSDRFSAERPKGSFSTLEIQRTEQGDSAMYLCASSLKWTSGGNEQFFGPGTRLTVL.

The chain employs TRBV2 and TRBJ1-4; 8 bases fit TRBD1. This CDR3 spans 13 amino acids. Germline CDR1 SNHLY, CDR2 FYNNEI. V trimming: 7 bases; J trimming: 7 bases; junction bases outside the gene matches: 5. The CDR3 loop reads CASNGQGGEKLFF. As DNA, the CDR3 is TGTGCCAGCAATGGACAGGGCGGTGAAAAACTGTTTTTT.

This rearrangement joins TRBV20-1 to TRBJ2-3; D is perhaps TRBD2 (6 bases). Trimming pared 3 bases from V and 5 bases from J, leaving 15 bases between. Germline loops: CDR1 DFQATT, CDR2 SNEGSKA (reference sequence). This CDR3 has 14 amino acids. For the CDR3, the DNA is TGCAGTGCTAGTGTGAACCGGGACTTAGATACGCAGTATTTT. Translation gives CSASVNRDLDTQYF.

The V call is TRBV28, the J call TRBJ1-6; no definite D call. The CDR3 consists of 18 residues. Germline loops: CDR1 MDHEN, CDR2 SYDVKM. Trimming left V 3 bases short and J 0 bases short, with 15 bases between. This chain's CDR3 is CASSFPSPPGSYNSPLHF. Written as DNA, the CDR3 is TGTGCCAGCAGTTTCCCCAGTCCCCCGGGCTCCTATAATTCACCCCTCCACTTT.

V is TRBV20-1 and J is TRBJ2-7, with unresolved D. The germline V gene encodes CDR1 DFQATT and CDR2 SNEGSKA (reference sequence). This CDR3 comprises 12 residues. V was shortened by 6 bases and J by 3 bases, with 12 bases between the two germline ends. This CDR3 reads CSAGPPGYEQYV. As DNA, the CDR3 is TGCAGTGCAGGACCCCCCGGCTACGAGCAGTACGTC.

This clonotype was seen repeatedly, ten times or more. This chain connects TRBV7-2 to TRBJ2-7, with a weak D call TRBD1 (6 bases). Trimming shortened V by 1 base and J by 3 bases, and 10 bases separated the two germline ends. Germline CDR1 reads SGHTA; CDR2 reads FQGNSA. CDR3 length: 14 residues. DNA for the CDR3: TGTGCCAGCAGCTTAGGTCCAGGGGACTACGAGCAGTACTTC. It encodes CASSLGPGDYEQYF.

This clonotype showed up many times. The CDR3 is CSASSLADYNEQFF. Here the CDR3 DNA reads TGCAGTGCTAGTAGTCTAGCGGATTACAATGAGCAGTTCTTC. The rearrangement uses TRBV20-1 and TRBJ2-1; 7 nucleotides line up with TRBD2. CDR3 length: 14 residues. Germline V gene lookup returns CDR1 DFQATT and CDR2 SNEGSKA (reference sequence). The V and J ends lost 3 bases and 4 bases, in that order; junction bases with no gene match: 6.